This T cell receptor beta chain was sequenced for a study of T cell changes during pregnancy in multiple sclerosis. Profiling relied on immunoSEQ multiplex PCR, and the TCRdb table lists in-frame clones only, not all of them. The data contain approximately 85,000 clones, about 95% of them seen just once; the ten biggest clones take up over 2%. Germline trimming cut 2 bases from V and 4 bases from J; bases unmatched to any gene: 2. Germline CDR1 is SGDLS and CDR2 is YYNGEE. This CDR3 has 14 amino acids. The rearrangement joins TRBV9 to TRBJ2-2; the match to TRBD1 covers 7 bases. The origin of this receptor is a female donor with multiple sclerosis, enrolled in a pregnancy study. The input for sequencing was peripheral blood, taken in the third trimester of pregnancy. CDR3 coding DNA: TGTGCCAGCAGCGTGGCAGGGGGCACCGGGGAGCTGTTTTTT. Amino acid sequence: CASSVAGGTGELFF.